This TCR beta chain was identified during a study of read filtering for tumor transcriptome and immune sequencing. V shed 3 bases and J shed 6 bases, with 21 bases lying between them. This CDR3 has 16 amino acids. This clonotype came up a few times. Its antigen is still unknown. Study outcomes and limitations: Correlation between methods rose after single-read clonotypes were removed.

Molecular barcoded adaptors covering alpha/delta and beta/gamma chains were used on about 390 ng RNA. Each CDR3 protein gets one entry after TCRdb re-called the reads with MiXCR. In the table there are approximately 140,000 distinct CDR3 sequences, over 10% of which are singletons. The receptor was isolated from a donor older than 35 with multiple myeloma. Sequenced: a population of CD138-negative cells sorted from bone marrow. The rearrangement links TRBV12-3 or TRBV12-4 to TRBJ2-7; D is unclear. The CDR3 nucleotides read TGTGCCAGCAGTTTGACCCCGGGCCCCGAAAGAGGCGAGCAGTACTTC. Translation: CASSLTPGPERGEQYF.